The rows below give T cell receptor beta chains drawn from one sample of a study of blood T cells in healthy people across ages. One entry per CDR3 protein, called by TCRdb with MiXCR from the 5' RACE reads. Seen here are about a million distinct CDR3 sequences, roughly 50% observed once, and the top ten hold about an eighth. The sequenced sample was blood. Every receptor here comes from a man aged 25 to 45 in good health. Both conserved end residues are trimmed from each CDR3. Each record gives: V gene, J gene, CDR3 length, clone size, CDR3 protein. The size of a clone is reported for some rows only, either as once, few or many, or as a class for expanded clones.

TRBV5-1	TRBJ1-6	14	NA	ASSLDTVGSNSPLH
TRBV20-1	TRBJ1-6	12	NA	SASKQAGNSPLH
TRBV7-2	TRBJ2-7	12	NA	ASSSADRRYEQY
TRBV6-1	TRBJ2-3	12	once	TSSNSGTTDTQY
TRBV9	TRBJ2-3	13	many	ASSVGQGAMDTQY
TRBV4-1	TRBJ2-5	14	NA	ASSQDIRAREETQY
TRBV7-8	TRBJ2-7	15	NA	ASSLEFVSGGSYEQY
TRBV7-9	TRBJ2-7	12	NA	ASRLTGVGHEQY
TRBV4-1	TRBJ2-4	16	few	ASSLQTSGDPAKNIQY
TRBV12-3/TRBV12-4	TRBJ2-3	12	NA	ASNSAASTDTQY
TRBV7-2	TRBJ2-7	11	NA	ASARDITYEQY
TRBV11-2	TRBJ2-4	16	many	ASSLGRGGAKAKNIQY
TRBV28	TRBJ1-4	14	few	ASSLFTRGRSEKLF
TRBV4-3	TRBJ1-4	13	NA	ASSQDPGENEKLF
TRBV29-1	TRBJ2-1	11	few	SVGLARYNEQF
TRBV20-1	TRBJ1-1	13	NA	SAEPTAPMNTEAF
TRBV7-2	TRBJ2-5	15	NA	ASSLMVAGQGKETQY
TRBV5-4	TRBJ1-6	16	NA	ASSRDNDGARRNSPLH
TRBV28	TRBJ1-2	10	few	ASKGGGYGYT
TRBV20-1	TRBJ1-1	12	many	SSHRRGAATEAF
TRBV7-2	TRBJ2-5	14	few	ASSLGDRGFQETQY
TRBV4-1	TRBJ1-4	11	NA	ASRRGVNEKLF